The next 3 T cell receptor beta chains were all read from a single sample in a study of blood T cell repertoires in COVID-19. Repertoires were generated with immunoSEQ multiplex PCR, while TCRdb's copy carries only in-frame clones and drops some. The sample has about 280,000 clones; roughly 89% are singletons. The material sequenced was peripheral blood. The receptors derive from a woman aged 30 to 39 with active or convalescent COVID-19.

This clone was found once. The rearrangement uses TRBV27 and TRBJ1-1; 8 bases fit TRBD1. The CDR3 runs to 14 residues. V lost 3 bases and J lost 5; bases outside the gene matches: 5. CDR1 and CDR2 (germline): MNHEY, SMNVEV (reference sequence). The CDR3 is CASSLARGLTEAFF. CDR3 in DNA: TGTGCCAGCAGTTTGGCCAGGGGGCTTACTGAAGCTTTCTTT.

The V gene is TRBV25-1, the J gene TRBJ2-7; unclear D gene. V was pared by 6 bases and J by 0 bases, with 12 bases between. Germline-derived CDR1 and CDR2 are MGHDK and SYGVNS. The CDR3 has 14 residues. The CDR3, as DNA: TGTGCCAGCAGACTCGACACTTTCTCCTACGAGCAGTACTTC. The encoded protein is CASRLDTFSYEQYF.

The rearrangement links TRBV7-2 to TRBJ1-3; D is unresolved. Germline CDR1 SGHTA, CDR2 FQGNSA. The CDR3 sequence is 16 residues long. V was clipped by 5 bases and J by 0 bases, with 14 bases between them. The CDR3 DNA is TGTGCCAGCAGCCCATCCCCGATGAGCTCTGGAAACACCATATATTTT. It is translated as CASSPSPMSSGNTIYF.